The clone carrying this T cell receptor (beta chain) was picked up one time. The data derive from a study of blood T cell repertoires in COVID-19. Study-wide background: Samples representing acute and convalescent COVID-19 were sourced from the United States, Italy and Spain. PBMCs, B-cell-depleted T cells, or T cells provided the cDNA or gDNA that made up the material.

In germline, CDR1 is SEHNR, CDR2 FQNEAQ (reference sequence). This CDR3 region has 15 residues. J lost 3 bases, V lost 4 bases, and 7 bases had no gene match. Patients in Seattle were enrolled during active infection, then followed longitudinally. Study processing details: It was from reference gene primer amplification that nucleated cell counts were estimated. The table came from immunoSEQ multiplex PCR; TCRdb's copy has only in-frame clones and leaves some out. The D gene and trimming were derived from the DNA, and the V and J assignments and clone size from that table. The sample has 250,000 to 300,000 clones; 80% to 90% are singletons.

This receptor was identified in a woman aged 25-40 years with COVID-19, enrolled during active disease. The rearrangement joins TRBV7-9 to TRBJ2-5; 8 bases are shared with TRBD2. Sequenced: peripheral blood. The CDR3 protein is CASSSAGGLKETQYF. CDR3 sequence (DNA): TGTGCCAGCAGCTCGGCGGGGGGCCTAAAAGAGACCCAGTACTTC.